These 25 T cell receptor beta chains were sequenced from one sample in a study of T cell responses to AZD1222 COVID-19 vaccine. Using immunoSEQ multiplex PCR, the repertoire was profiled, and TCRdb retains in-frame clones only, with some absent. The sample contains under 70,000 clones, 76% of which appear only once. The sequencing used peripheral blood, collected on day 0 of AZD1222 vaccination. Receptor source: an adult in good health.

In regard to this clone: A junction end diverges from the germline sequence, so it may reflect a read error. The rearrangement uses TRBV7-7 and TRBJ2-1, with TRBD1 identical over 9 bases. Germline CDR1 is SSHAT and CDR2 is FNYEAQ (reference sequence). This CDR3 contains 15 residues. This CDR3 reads CASSLEGQGQGEQFF. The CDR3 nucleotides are TGTGCTAGCAGCTTAGAGGGACAGGGTCAGGGTGAGCAGTTCTTC.

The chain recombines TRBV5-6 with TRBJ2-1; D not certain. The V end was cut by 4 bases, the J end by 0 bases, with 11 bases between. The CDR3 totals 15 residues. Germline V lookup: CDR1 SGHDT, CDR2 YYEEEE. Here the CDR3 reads CASSRPPGSYNEQFF. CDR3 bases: TGTGCCAGCAGCAGGCCCCCAGGCTCCTACAATGAGCAGTTCTTC.

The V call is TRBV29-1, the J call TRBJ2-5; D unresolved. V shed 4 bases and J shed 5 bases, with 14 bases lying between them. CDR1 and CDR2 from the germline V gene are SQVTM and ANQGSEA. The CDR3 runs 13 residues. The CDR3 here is CSVGYELVETQYF. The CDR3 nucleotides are TGCAGCGTTGGGTACGAATTGGTGGAGACCCAGTACTTC.

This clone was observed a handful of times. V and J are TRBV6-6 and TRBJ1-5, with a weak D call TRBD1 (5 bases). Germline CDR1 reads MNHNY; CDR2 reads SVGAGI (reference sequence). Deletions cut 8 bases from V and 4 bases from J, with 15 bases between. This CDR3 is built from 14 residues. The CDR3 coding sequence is TGTGCCAGCCATTCGGGGACCCAGAATCAGCCCCAGCATTTT. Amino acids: CASHSGTQNQPQHF.

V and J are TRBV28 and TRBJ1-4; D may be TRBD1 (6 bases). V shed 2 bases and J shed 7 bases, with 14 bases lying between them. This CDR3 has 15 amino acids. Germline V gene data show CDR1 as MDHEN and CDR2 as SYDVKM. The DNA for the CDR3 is TGTGCCAGCAGTTTAGAAAGGGGGTTTCGTGAAAAACTGTTTTTT. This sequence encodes CASSLERGFREKLFF.

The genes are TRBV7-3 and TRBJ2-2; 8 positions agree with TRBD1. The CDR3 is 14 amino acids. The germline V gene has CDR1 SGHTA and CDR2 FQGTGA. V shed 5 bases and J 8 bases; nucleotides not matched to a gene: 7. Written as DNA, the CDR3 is TGTGCCAGCAGCCCCACAGGGGGACGGGGGGAGCTGTTTTTT. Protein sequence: CASSPTGGRGELFF.

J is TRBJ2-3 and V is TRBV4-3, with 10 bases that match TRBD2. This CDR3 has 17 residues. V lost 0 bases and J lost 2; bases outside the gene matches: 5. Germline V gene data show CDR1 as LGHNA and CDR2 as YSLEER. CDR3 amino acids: CASSQDTTSGVTDTQYF. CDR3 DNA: TGCGCCAGCAGCCAAGATACTACTAGCGGGGTCACAGATACGCAGTATTTT.

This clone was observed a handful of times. For the CDR3, the DNA is TGCGCCAGCAGCCAAGATATTACAGGGCATCAGCCCCAGCATTTT. Protein: CASSQDITGHQPQHF. J is TRBJ1-5 and V is TRBV4-3; D might be TRBD1 (6 bases). The CDR3 has 15 residues. Germline V gives CDR1 LGHNA, CDR2 YSLEER. V lost 0 bases and J lost 5, with 11 bases in between.

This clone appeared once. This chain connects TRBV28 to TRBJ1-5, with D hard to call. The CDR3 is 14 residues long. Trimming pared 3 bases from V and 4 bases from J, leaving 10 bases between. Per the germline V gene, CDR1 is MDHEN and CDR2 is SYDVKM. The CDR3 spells CASSFPSGNQPQHF. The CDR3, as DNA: TGTGCCAGCAGTTTTCCTTCAGGTAATCAGCCCCAGCATTTT. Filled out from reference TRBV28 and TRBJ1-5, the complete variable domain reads DVKVTQSSRYLVKRTGEKVFLECVQDMDHENMFWYRQDPGLGLRLIYFSYDVKMKEKGDIPEGYSVSREKKERFSLILESASTNQTSMYLCASSFPSGNQPQHFGDGTRLSIL.

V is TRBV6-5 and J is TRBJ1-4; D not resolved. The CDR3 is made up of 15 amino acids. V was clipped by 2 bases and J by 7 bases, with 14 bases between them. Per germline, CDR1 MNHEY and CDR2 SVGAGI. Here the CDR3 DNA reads TGTGCCAGCAGTTACACCACTGGGGTCGGTGAAAAACTGTTTTTT. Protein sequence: CASSYTTGVGEKLFF.

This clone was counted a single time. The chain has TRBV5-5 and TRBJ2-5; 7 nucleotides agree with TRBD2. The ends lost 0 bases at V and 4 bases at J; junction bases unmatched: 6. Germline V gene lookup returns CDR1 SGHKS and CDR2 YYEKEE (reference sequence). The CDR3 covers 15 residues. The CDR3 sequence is CASSLASWGGETQYF. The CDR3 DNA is TGTGCCAGCAGCTTGGCCAGTTGGGGGGGAGAGACCCAGTACTTC.

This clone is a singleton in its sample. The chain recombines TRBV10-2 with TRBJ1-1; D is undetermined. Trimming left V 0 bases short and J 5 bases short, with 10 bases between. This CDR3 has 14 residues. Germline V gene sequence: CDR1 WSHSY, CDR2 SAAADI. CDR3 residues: CASSESGTITEAFF. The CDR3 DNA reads TGCGCCAGCAGTGAGTCGGGCACCATAACTGAAGCTTTCTTT.

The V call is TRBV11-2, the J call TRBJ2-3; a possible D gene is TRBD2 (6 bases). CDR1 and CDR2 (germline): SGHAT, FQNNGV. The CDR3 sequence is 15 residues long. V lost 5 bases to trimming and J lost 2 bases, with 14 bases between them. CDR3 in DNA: TGTGCCAGCAGCCCCAGTAGCGGTCTCACAGATACGCAGTATTTT. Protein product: CASSPSSGLTDTQYF. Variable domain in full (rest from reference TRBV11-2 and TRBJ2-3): EAGVAQSPRYKIIEKRQSVAFWCNPISGHATLYWYQQILGQGPKLLIQFQNNGVVDDSQLPKDRFSAERLKGVDSTLKIQPAKLEDSAVYLCASSPSSGLTDTQYFGPGTRLTVL.

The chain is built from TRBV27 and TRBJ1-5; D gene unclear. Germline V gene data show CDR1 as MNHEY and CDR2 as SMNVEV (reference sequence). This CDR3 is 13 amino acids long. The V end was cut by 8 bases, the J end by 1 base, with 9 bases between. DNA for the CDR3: TGTGCCAGCGGCTATTGGAGCAATCAGCCCCAGCATTTT. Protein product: CASGYWSNQPQHF.

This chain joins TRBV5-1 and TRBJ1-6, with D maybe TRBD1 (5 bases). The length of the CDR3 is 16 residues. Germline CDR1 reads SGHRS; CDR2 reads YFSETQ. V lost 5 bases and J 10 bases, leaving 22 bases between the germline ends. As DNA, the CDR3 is TGCGCCAGCAGTCCGGACGCAGGGTCGACGGGCTCACCCCTCCACTTT. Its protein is CASSPDAGSTGSPLHF.

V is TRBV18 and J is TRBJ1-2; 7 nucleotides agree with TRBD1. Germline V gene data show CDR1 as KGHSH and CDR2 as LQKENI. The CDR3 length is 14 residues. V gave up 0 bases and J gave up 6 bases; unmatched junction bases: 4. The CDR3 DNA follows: TGTGCCAGCTCACCACCGACAGGGAGTCATGGCTACACCTTC. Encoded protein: CASSPPTGSHGYTF.

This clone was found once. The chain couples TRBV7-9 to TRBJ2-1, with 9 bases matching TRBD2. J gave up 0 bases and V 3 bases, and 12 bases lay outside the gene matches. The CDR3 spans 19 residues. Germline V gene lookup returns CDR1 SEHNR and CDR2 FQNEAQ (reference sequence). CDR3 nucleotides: TGTGCCAGCAGCTTGAGAACGACTAGCGGCCCAAGCTCCTACAATGAGCAGTTCTTC. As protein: CASSLRTTSGPSSYNEQFF.

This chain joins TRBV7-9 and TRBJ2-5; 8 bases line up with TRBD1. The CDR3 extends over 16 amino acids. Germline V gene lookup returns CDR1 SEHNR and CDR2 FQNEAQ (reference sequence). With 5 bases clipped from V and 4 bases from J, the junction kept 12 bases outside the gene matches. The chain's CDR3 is CASSPPGGQGAETQYF. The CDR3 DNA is TGTGCCAGCAGCCCCCCCGGAGGGCAGGGGGCAGAGACCCAGTACTTC.

The CDR3 is CASSQEPSTDTQYF. The CDR3 DNA follows: TGCGCCAGCAGCCAGGAGCCTAGCACAGATACGCAGTATTTT. The gene calls are TRBV4-1 and TRBJ2-3; no clear D. CDR1 is MGHRA, CDR2 YSYEKL, per germline. V lost 3 bases and J 0 bases, leaving 7 bases between the germline ends. The CDR3 has 14 amino acids.

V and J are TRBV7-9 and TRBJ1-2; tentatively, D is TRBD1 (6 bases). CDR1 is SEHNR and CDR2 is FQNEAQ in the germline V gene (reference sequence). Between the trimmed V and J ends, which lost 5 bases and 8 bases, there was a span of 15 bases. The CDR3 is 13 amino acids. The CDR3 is CASSPPRGLGYTF. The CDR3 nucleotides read TGTGCCAGCAGCCCCCCCAGGGGTCTCGGCTACACCTTC.

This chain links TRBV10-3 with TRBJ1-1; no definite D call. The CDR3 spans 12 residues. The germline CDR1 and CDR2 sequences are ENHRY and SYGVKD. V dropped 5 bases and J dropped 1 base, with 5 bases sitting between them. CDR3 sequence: CAISQENTEAFF. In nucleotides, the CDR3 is TGTGCCATCAGTCAGGAGAACACTGAAGCTTTCTTT.

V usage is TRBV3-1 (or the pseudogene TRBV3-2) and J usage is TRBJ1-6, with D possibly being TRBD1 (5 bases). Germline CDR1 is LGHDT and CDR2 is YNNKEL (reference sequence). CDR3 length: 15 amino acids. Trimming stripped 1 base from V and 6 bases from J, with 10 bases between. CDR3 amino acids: CASSQVQGGNSPLHF. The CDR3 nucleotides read TGTGCCAGCAGCCAAGTTCAGGGCGGTAATTCACCCCTCCACTTT.

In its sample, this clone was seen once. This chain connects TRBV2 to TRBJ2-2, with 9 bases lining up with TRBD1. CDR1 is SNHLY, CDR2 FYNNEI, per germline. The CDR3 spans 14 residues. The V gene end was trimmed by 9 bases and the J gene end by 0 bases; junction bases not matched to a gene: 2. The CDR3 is CASRQGANTGELFF. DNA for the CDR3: TGTGCCAGTCGACAGGGGGCGAACACCGGGGAGCTGTTTTTT.

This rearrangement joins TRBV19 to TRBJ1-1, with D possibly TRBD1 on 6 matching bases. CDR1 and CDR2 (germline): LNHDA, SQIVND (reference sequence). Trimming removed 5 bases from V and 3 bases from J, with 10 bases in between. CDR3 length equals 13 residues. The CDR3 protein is CASSVKGDTEAFF. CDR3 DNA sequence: TGTGCCAGTAGTGTCAAGGGGGACACTGAAGCTTTCTTT.

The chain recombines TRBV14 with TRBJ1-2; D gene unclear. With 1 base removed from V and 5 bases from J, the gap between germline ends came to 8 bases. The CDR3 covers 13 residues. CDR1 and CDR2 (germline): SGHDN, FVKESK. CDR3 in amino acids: CASSQVEGYGYTF. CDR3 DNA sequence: TGTGCCAGCAGCCAAGTTGAGGGTTATGGCTACACCTTC.